Listed here are 6 T cell receptor beta chains from one sample, sequenced in a study of cytomegalovirus exposure and HLA in healthy donors (dated by TCRdb to the late 2010s). The library was prepared using the immunoSEQ multiplex PCR assay. Sourced from immuneACCESS, this table was stored by TCRdb with only in-frame sequences that have V and J called. A share of the clones is absent; for the studies checked, an unresolved V gene accounts for under half, and the remainder has no known explanation. The sample table shows 55,000 to 70,000 clones, and about 94% are seen once. The ten top clones hold 2% to 2.5% of the sample. Specimen: PBMCs. The origin of the receptors is a man aged 18 to 35 in good health and CMV-seronegative.

The J gene is TRBJ2-5, the V gene TRBV5-6; TRBD2 might be the D (6 bases). CDR3 length: 14 residues. Per germline, CDR1 SGHDT and CDR2 YYEEEE. V gave up 5 bases and J gave up 2 bases, with 13 bases separating them. The CDR3 region is CASRPTSHQETQYF. The CDR3, as DNA: TGTGCCAGCAGACCAACTAGCCATCAAGAGACCCAGTACTTC.

CDR3 in amino acids: CASSLTTGADGYTF. The CDR3 DNA sequence: TGTGCCAGCAGCCTAACGACAGGGGCAGATGGCTACACCTTC. This chain connects TRBV5-6 to TRBJ1-2; the match to TRBD1 covers 8 bases. CDR1 and CDR2 (germline): SGHDT, YYEEEE. The CDR3 consists of 14 residues. The trim removed 4 bases at V and 6 bases at J, leaving 8 bases unmatched.

This chain connects TRBV5-4 to TRBJ2-5; D possibly corresponds to TRBD1 (6 bases). Trimming stripped 3 bases from V and 3 bases from J, with 12 bases between. This CDR3 spans 14 amino acids. From germline, CDR1 is SGHNT and CDR2 YYREEE (reference sequence). The CDR3 region has the DNA TGTGCCAGCAGCTGGGGACAAACAGAAGAGACCCAGTACTTC. Its protein is CASSWGQTEETQYF.

The V gene is TRBV29-1, the J gene TRBJ1-1; TRBD1 aligns across 9 bases. CDR3 length: 15 residues. The trim removed 5 bases at V and 5 bases at J, leaving 12 bases unmatched. Germline CDR1 and CDR2: SQVTM and ANQGSEA. The CDR3 loop reads CSVSYRGRVGTEAFF. The DNA for the CDR3 is TGCAGCGTTTCGTACAGGGGGCGGGTTGGTACTGAAGCTTTCTTT. The whole variable domain, filled in from reference TRBV29-1 and TRBJ1-1, reads SAVISQKPSRDICQRGTSLTIQCQVDSQVTMMFWYRQQPGQSLTLIATANQGSEATYESGFVIDKFPISRPNLTFSTLTVSNMSPEDSSIYLCSVSYRGRVGTEAFFGQGTRLTVV.

The J gene is TRBJ2-2, the V gene TRBV15; tentatively, D is TRBD2 (6 bases). V was clipped by 0 bases and J by 3 bases, with 17 bases between them. This CDR3 is 18 amino acids long. Germline CDR1 LNHNV, CDR2 YYDKDF (reference sequence). In nucleotides, the CDR3 is TGTGCCACCAGCAGAGATGGGGTACTGGCGGGGCACACCGGGGAGCTGTTTTTT. Protein product: CATSRDGVLAGHTGELFF.

The chain has TRBV5-6 and TRBJ1-1; 7 bases align to TRBD1. This CDR3 has 13 residues. Trimming cost V 4 bases and J 6 bases; bases outside gene matches: 6. Germline loops: CDR1 SGHDT, CDR2 YYEEEE. The CDR3 here is CASSGTVVAEAFF. CDR3 nucleotide sequence: TGTGCCAGCAGCGGGACAGTAGTAGCTGAAGCTTTCTTT.